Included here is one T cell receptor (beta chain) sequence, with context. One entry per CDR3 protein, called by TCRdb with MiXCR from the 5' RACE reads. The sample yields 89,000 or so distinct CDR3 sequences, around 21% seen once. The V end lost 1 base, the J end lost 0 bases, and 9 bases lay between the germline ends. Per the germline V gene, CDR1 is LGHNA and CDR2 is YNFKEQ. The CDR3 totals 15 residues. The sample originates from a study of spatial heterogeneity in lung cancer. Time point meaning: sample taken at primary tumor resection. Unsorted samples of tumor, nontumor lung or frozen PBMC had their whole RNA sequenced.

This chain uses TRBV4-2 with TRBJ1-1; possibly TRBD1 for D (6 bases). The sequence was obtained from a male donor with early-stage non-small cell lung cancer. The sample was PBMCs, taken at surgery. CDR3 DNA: TGTGCCAGCAGCCAAGCCGGGACATTGAACACTGAAGCTTTCTTT. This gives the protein CASSQAGTLNTEAFF.